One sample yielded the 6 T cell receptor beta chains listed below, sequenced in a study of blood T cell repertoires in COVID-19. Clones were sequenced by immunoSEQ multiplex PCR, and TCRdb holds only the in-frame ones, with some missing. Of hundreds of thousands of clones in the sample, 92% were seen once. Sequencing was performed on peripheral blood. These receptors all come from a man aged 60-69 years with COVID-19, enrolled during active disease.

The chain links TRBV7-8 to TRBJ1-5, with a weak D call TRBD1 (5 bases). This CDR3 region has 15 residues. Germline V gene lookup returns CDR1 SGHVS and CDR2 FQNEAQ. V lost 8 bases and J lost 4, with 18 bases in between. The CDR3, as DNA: TGTGCCAGCGCGGGACGCGGGGACCTAAATCAGCCCCAGCATTTT. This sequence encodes CASAGRGDLNQPQHF.

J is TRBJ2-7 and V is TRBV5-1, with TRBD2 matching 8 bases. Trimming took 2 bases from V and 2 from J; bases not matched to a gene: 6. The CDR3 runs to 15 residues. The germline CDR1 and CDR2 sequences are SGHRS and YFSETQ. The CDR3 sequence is CASSFRSGGPYEQYF. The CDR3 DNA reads TGCGCCAGCAGCTTCCGTTCGGGAGGGCCCTACGAGCAGTACTTC.

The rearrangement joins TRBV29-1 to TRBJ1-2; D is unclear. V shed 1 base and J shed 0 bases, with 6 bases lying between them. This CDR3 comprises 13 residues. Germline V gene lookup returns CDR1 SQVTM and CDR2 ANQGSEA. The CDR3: CSVEGGANYGYTF. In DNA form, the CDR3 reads TGCAGCGTTGAAGGAGGAGCTAACTATGGCTACACCTTC.

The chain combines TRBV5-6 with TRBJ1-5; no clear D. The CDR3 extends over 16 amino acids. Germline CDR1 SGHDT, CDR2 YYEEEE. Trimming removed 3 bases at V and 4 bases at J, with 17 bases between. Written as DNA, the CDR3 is TGTGCCAGCAGCTCGACGCCGTACAGTACAAATCAGCCCCAGCATTTT. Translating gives CASSSTPYSTNQPQHF.

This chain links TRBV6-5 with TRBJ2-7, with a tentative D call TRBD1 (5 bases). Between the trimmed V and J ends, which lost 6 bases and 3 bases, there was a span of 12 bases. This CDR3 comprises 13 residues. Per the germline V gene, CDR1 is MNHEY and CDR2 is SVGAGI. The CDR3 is CASSATALYEQYF. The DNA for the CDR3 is TGTGCCAGCAGCGCGACAGCGCTCTACGAGCAGTACTTC.

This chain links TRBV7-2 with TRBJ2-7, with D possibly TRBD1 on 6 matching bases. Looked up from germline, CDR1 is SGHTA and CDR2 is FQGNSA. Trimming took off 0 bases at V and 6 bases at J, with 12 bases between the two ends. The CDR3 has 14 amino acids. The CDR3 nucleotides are TGTGCCAGCAGCTTAGCTGGGACAATCGGCGAGCAGTACTTC. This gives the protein CASSLAGTIGEQYF.